Shown below are 31 T cell receptor beta chains from a single sample sequenced in a study of response to subunit inactivated influenza vaccine. TCRdb fed the RT-PCR reads into MiXCR, producing one record per CDR3 protein. The repertoire holds hundreds of thousands of distinct CDR3 sequences, with roughly 12% as singletons. These same records also appear under a second study, on T cells expressing NK-cell markers. That study adds: It was by 5'RACE template switching with UMIs that TCR beta cDNA was made.

The material was PBMCs from blood, obtained on the day of vaccination. These receptors were taken from a man aged 45-65 years who received an inactivated influenza vaccine.

CDR3 protein: CASSVLAGVNTGELFF. The CDR3 region has the DNA TGTGCCAGCAGCGTTCTAGCGGGAGTGAACACCGGGGAGCTGTTTTTT. The V call is TRBV9, the J call TRBJ2-2, with 10 nucleotides matching TRBD2. The germline gives CDR1 SGDLS, CDR2 YYNGEE. Trimming took 2 bases from V and 1 from J; bases not matched to a gene: 2. There are 16 residues in the CDR3.

The table lists this clonotype with a few counts. The rearrangement links TRBV30 to TRBJ1-2; D gene uncertain. The germline V gene has CDR1 GTSNPN and CDR2 SVGIG (reference sequence). V dropped 3 bases and J dropped 8 bases, with 10 bases sitting between them. CDR3 length: 11 residues. The CDR3 protein is CAWRKRGGYTF. The CDR3, as DNA: TGTGCCTGGAGGAAACGGGGAGGCTACACCTTC.

This clonotype occurred many times. This chain joins TRBV6-1 and TRBJ2-5; either TRBD1 or TRBD2 may supply D (5 bases each). Germline V gene lookup returns CDR1 MNHNS and CDR2 SASEGT. The CDR3 extends over 14 amino acids. The germline V and J ends were trimmed by 6 bases and 0 bases, with 11 bases remaining between them. This CDR3 is CASSAGAYQETQYF. The CDR3 DNA is TGTGCCAGCAGCGCCGGGGCTTACCAAGAGACCCAGTACTTC.

The chain is built from TRBV6-5 and TRBJ1-6; 7 bases line up with TRBD1. Trimming removed 0 bases from V and 8 bases from J; junction bases left unmatched: 4. Germline CDR1 MNHEY, CDR2 SVGAGI. The CDR3 is 15 amino acids. CDR3 in amino acids: CASSYSRQGYSPLHF. The CDR3 bases are TGTGCCAGCAGTTACTCTCGACAGGGCTATTCACCCCTCCACTTT.

This chain connects TRBV7-2 to TRBJ2-2, with D possibly TRBD2 on 5 matching bases. Trimming cost V 0 bases and J 3 bases, with 11 bases left between them. Germline CDR1 and CDR2: SGHTA and FQGNSA. This CDR3 comprises 16 residues. The CDR3 is CASSLAGRMHTGELFF. The CDR3 nucleotides read TGTGCCAGCAGCTTAGCGGGGAGAATGCACACCGGGGAGCTGTTTTTT.

This clonotype turned up a few times. This chain uses TRBV11-1 with TRBJ2-2; 7 nucleotides match TRBD1. Germline V CDR1 and CDR2: SGHAT, FQDESV (reference sequence). The J segment lost 0 bases and the V segment lost 4 bases, leaving 17 bases of the junction unmatched. The CDR3 is made up of 20 amino acids. The CDR3 protein is CASSSTEITGASTNTGELFF. CDR3 nucleotide sequence: TGTGCCAGCAGCTCCACCGAAATTACAGGGGCGTCTACGAACACCGGGGAGCTGTTTTTT.

In DNA form, the CDR3 reads TGTGCCAGTACATCAGGGGGCGGTGAGCAGTTCTTC. It is translated as CASTSGGGEQFF. This rearrangement joins TRBV19 to TRBJ2-1; 8 bases are a match to TRBD1. The germline gives CDR1 LNHDA, CDR2 SQIVND (reference sequence). CDR3 size: 12 residues. After removal of 7 bases from V and 9 bases from J, the junction contained 5 bases not matched to a gene.

The chain has TRBV29-1 and TRBJ2-7, with D possibly matching TRBD1 (6 bases). Germline V gives CDR1 SQVTM, CDR2 ANQGSEA. CDR3 length: 14 residues. Trimming pared 7 bases from V and 0 bases from J, leaving 16 bases between. CDR3 amino acids: CSARKDSTSYEQYF. The CDR3 coding sequence is TGCAGCGCCCGTAAGGACAGCACCTCCTACGAGCAGTACTTC.

In its sample, this clonotype was seen a few times. The rearrangement links TRBV20-1 to TRBJ2-2; a possible D gene is TRBD1 (6 bases). The CDR3 has 15 residues. Germline V gene data show CDR1 as DFQATT and CDR2 as SNEGSKA (reference sequence). Trimming removed 5 bases at V and 0 bases at J, with 13 bases between. This CDR3 is CSAVGGRANTGELFF. CDR3 DNA sequence: TGCAGTGCTGTAGGGGGTCGCGCGAACACCGGGGAGCTGTTTTTT.

Ten or more counts support this clonotype. The chain employs TRBV11-3 and TRBJ2-2; D remains unclear. V was trimmed by 5 bases and J by 1 base, leaving 8 bases between them. The CDR3 spans 14 residues. Germline values: CDR1 SGHNT, CDR2 YENEEA. In DNA, the CDR3 is TGTGCCAGCAGCGGGAAGGGGAACACCGGGGAGCTGTTTTTT. This codes for CASSGKGNTGELFF.

This clonotype occurred many times. This rearrangement joins TRBV12-3 or TRBV12-4 to TRBJ2-5; D gene uncertain. This CDR3 region has 12 residues. V was cut by 3 bases and J by 5 bases, with 7 bases left in between. CDR3 sequence (DNA): TGTGCCAGCAGTTTCTCCGGGGAGACCCAGTACTTC. The encoded protein is CASSFSGETQYF.

This chain joins TRBV27 and TRBJ2-6, with unresolved D. Germline CDR1 reads MNHEY; CDR2 reads SMNVEV (reference sequence). The CDR3 extends over 16 amino acids. V was clipped by 2 bases and J by 0 bases, with 8 bases between them. CDR3 in amino acids: CASSLISFSGANVLTF. The CDR3, as DNA: TGTGCCAGCAGTTTAATTTCGTTCTCTGGGGCCAACGTCCTGACTTTC.

This clonotype was recorded many times. The rearrangement links TRBV20-1 to TRBJ1-2; 7 positions agree with TRBD1. The CDR3 totals 14 residues. Germline V lookup: CDR1 DFQATT, CDR2 SNEGSKA (reference sequence). V shed 2 bases, J shed 13 bases, and the junction held 16 bases outside the gene matches. DNA for the CDR3: TGCAGTGCTAGAACCGACAGGGTTTGGGGGGTTCCCACCTTC. It translates to CSARTDRVWGVPTF.

This chain links TRBV6-2 or TRBV6-3 with TRBJ1-1; possibly TRBD1 for D (5 bases). There are 18 residues in the CDR3. The V end was cut by 3 bases, the J end by 5 bases, with 25 bases between. Germline loops: CDR1 MNHEY, CDR2 SVGEGT. The CDR3 DNA sequence: TGTGCCAGCAGTTATAATGTCCGGGACGGAAAAGGGGAAACTGAAGCTTTCTTT. Protein sequence: CASSYNVRDGKGETEAFF.

This clonotype came up many times. The rearrangement links TRBV4-3 to TRBJ2-7, with 7 bases aligning to TRBD2. This CDR3 contains 16 residues. Losses at the gene ends were 0 bases for V and 3 bases for J; bases not matched to a gene: 8. Looked up from germline, CDR1 is LGHNA and CDR2 is YSLEER. This CDR3 is CASSQEYGAGDYEQYF. The DNA for the CDR3 is TGCGCCAGCAGCCAAGAATACGGGGCGGGAGACTACGAGCAGTACTTC.

For the CDR3, the DNA is TGTGCCAGCAGTTTATGGGGCTCTAGCGGGGGGGCCGGGGCAGATACGCAGTATTTT. This codes for CASSLWGSSGGAGADTQYF. The J gene is TRBJ2-3, the V gene TRBV12-3 or TRBV12-4; TRBD2 matches 12 bases. The CDR3 has 19 residues. V shed 2 bases, J shed 4 bases, and the junction held 13 bases outside the gene matches.

This clonotype was observed a handful of times. The chain employs TRBV3-1 and TRBJ2-2; D unresolved. The CDR3 length is 14 residues. Germline loops: CDR1 LGHDT, CDR2 YNNKEL (reference sequence). The V end lost 1 base, the J end lost 6 bases, and 9 bases lay between the germline ends. The CDR3 reads CASSQVSSAGELFF. In nucleotides, the CDR3 is TGTGCCAGCAGCCAAGTTAGTTCCGCCGGGGAGCTGTTTTTT.

The chain uses TRBV3-1 and TRBJ2-2, with D maybe TRBD1 (5 bases). Germline V gives CDR1 LGHDT, CDR2 YNNKEL (reference sequence). CDR3 length: 15 residues. Trimming pared 4 bases from V and 2 bases from J, leaving 11 bases between. The CDR3: CASSPRTHNTGELFF. DNA of the CDR3: TGTGCCAGCAGCCCTAGGACACACAACACCGGGGAGCTGTTTTTT.

This clonotype was counted between two and nine times. The V gene is TRBV12-3 or TRBV12-4, the J gene TRBJ2-2; D remains unclear. V was cut by 7 bases and J by 3 bases, with 6 bases left in between. This CDR3 comprises 12 residues. In DNA form, the CDR3 reads TGTGCCAGCACTCCCCACACCGGGGAGCTGTTTTTT. Translation gives CASTPHTGELFF.

This clonotype was detected many times. The chain has TRBV29-1 and TRBJ2-2, with D unclear. Germline loops: CDR1 SQVTM, CDR2 ANQGSEA. V was trimmed by 8 bases and J by 3 bases, leaving 10 bases between them. CDR3 size: 12 residues. The CDR3 spells CSSLGDTGELFF. In nucleotides, the CDR3 is TGCAGCTCATTAGGAGACACCGGGGAGCTGTTTTTT.

This clonotype was counted only a few times. The V and J genes are TRBV18 and TRBJ2-7, with a weak D call TRBD1 (6 bases). Trimming cost V 2 bases and J 4 bases, with 12 bases left between them. The CDR3 is made up of 14 amino acids. Germline CDR1 KGHSH, CDR2 LQKENI. In DNA, the CDR3 is TGTGCCAGCTCACCAACAGGGTTAGTGTACGAGCAGTACTTC. It yields the protein CASSPTGLVYEQYF.

This clonotype has a handful of counts. CDR3 amino acids: CATSDRGVDYGYTF. The CDR3 coding sequence is TGTGCCACCAGTGACCGGGGGGTTGACTATGGCTACACCTTC. The genes are TRBV24-1 and TRBJ1-2; D may be TRBD1 (5 bases). This CDR3 comprises 14 residues. The germline V gene encodes CDR1 KGHDR and CDR2 SFDVKD. V lost 4 bases and J 3 bases, leaving 11 bases between the germline ends.

The chain recombines TRBV20-1 with TRBJ2-3; no clear D gene. The CDR3 runs 13 residues. CDR1 is DFQATT, CDR2 SNEGSKA, per germline (reference sequence). V was shortened by 4 bases and J by 2 bases, with 10 bases between the two germline ends. The CDR3 nucleotides read TGCAGTGCTAACGACTTAGACACAGATACGCAGTATTTT. It specifies CSANDLDTDTQYF.

The chain joins TRBV20-1 to TRBJ2-3; a weak D match, TRBD2 (6 bases). The CDR3 is 16 residues long. V shed 0 bases and J shed 2 bases, with 15 bases lying between them. CDR1 is DFQATT and CDR2 is SNEGSKA in the germline V gene (reference sequence). CDR3: CSARDWEASLTDTQYF. CDR3 bases: TGCAGTGCTAGAGACTGGGAGGCTAGCCTCACAGATACGCAGTATTTT.

V gene TRBV29-1 combines with J gene TRBJ2-1; no definite D call. The V gene's germline CDR1 is SQVTM and CDR2 ANQGSEA. Between the trimmed V and J ends, which lost 4 bases and 6 bases, there was a span of 10 bases. This CDR3 is 12 amino acids long. The CDR3 DNA is TGCAGCGTTGGTATACGGTCCAATGAGCAGTTCTTC. It codes for CSVGIRSNEQFF.

This clonotype was seen only a few times. The J gene is TRBJ1-1, the V gene TRBV6-1, with 9 bases identical to TRBD1. The CDR3 is 14 amino acids. Losses at the gene ends were 1 base for V and 7 bases for J; bases not matched to a gene: 4. Germline CDR1 is MNHNS and CDR2 is SASEGT. The DNA for the CDR3 is TGTGCCAGCAGTGAAGGGACAGGGGACTTTGAAGCTTTCTTT. It specifies CASSEGTGDFEAFF.

The chain is built from TRBV19 and TRBJ2-7; 7 bases agree with TRBD1. Germline V gene sequence: CDR1 LNHDA, CDR2 SQIVND (reference sequence). V was pared by 9 bases and J by 4 bases, with 12 bases of the junction left unmatched. The CDR3 is 14 amino acids. CDR3 DNA sequence: TGTGCCAGCTCCGAGGACAGGTTGGGGTACGAGCAGTACTTC. It is translated as CASSEDRLGYEQYF.

V is TRBV3-1 and J is TRBJ1-4; perhaps TRBD1 as D (6 bases). The CDR3 has 16 amino acids. The V end lost 2 bases, the J end lost 2 bases, and 12 bases lay between the germline ends. Looked up from germline, CDR1 is LGHDT and CDR2 is YNNKEL (reference sequence). CDR3 sequence reads: CASSQRQGRTNEKLFF. CDR3 DNA sequence: TGTGCCAGCAGCCAACGCCAGGGGCGTACTAATGAAAAACTGTTTTTT.

The chain recombines TRBV20-1 with TRBJ2-1; the D gene is possibly TRBD1 (6 bases). With 3 bases removed from V and 8 bases from J, the gap between germline ends came to 14 bases. Germline V lookup: CDR1 DFQATT, CDR2 SNEGSKA (reference sequence). This CDR3 spans 13 amino acids. CDR3: CSASPQGLDEQFF. The CDR3, as DNA: TGCAGTGCTAGCCCTCAGGGGTTGGATGAGCAGTTCTTC.

This chain uses TRBV30 with TRBJ2-3; 8 bases map to TRBD2. The CDR3 sequence is 15 residues long. The trim removed 1 base at V and 3 bases at J, leaving 6 bases unmatched. From germline, CDR1 is GTSNPN and CDR2 SVGIG (reference sequence). CDR3 nucleotide sequence: TGTGCCTGGAGTGGAGAGCGGGGGAGGACAGATACGCAGTATTTT. The encoded protein is CAWSGERGRTDTQYF. The variable domain in full, with the rest retrieved from reference TRBV30 and TRBJ2-3, is SQTIHQWPATLVQPVGSPLSLECTVEGTSNPNLYWYRQAAGRGLQLLFYSVGIGQISSEVPQNLSASRPQDRQFILSSKKLLLSDSGFYLCAWSGERGRTDTQYFGPGTRLTVL.

V is TRBV10-3 and J is TRBJ2-1; maybe TRBD1 (5 bases). Trimming took off 4 bases at V and 10 bases at J, with 11 bases between the two ends. The CDR3 length is 12 residues. Germline CDR1 and CDR2: ENHRY and SYGVKD. The CDR3 nucleotides read TGTGCCATCAGTGCAGACAGAGCAGAGCAGTTCTTC. The encoded protein is CAISADRAEQFF.